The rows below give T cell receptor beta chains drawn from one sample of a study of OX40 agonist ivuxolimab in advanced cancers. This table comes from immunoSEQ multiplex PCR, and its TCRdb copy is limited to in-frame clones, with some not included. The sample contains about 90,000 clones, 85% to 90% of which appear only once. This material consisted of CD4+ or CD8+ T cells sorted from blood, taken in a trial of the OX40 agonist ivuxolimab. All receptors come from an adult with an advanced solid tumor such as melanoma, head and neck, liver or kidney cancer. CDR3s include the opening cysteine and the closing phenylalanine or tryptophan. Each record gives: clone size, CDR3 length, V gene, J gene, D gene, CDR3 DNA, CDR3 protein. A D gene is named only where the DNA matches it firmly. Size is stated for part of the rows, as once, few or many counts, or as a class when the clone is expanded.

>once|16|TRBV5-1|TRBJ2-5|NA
TGCGCCAGCAGCTCGAGGCCCAGGGGGGGAGAAGAGACCCAGTACTTC
CASSSRPRGGEETQYF
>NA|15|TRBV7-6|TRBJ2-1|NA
TGTGCCAGCAGCCCCCTGGACGGCTCCTACAATGAGCAGTTCTTC
CASSPLDGSYNEQFF
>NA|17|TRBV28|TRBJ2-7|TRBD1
TGTGCCAGCAGTTTCCTCCCCCGACAGGGGGCGCAGTACGAGCAGTACTTC
CASSFLPRQGAQYEQYF
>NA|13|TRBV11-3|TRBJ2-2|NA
TGTGCCAGCAGCTCAAACAGGGCCGGGGAGCTGTTTTTT
CASSSNRAGELFF
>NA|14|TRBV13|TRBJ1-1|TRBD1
TGTGCCAGCAGCCCACGGACAGGGGGCACTGAAGCTTTCTTT
CASSPRTGGTEAFF
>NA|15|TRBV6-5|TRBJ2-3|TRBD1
TGTGCCAGCAGAACTTGGACAGGGGGCGCAGATACGCAGTATTTT
CASRTWTGGADTQYF
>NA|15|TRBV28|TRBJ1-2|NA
TGTGCCAGCACCGGGGGGGGGCAGGCTTTCTATGGCTACACCTTC
CASTGGGQAFYGYTF
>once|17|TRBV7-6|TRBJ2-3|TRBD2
TGTGCCAGCAGCTCTTACATGGGACTAGCGGGATCCGATACGCAGTATTTT
CASSSYMGLAGSDTQYF
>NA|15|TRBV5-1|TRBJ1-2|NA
TGCGCCAGCAGCGCGAAGAGGCAGGCCAACTATGGCTACACCTTC
CASSAKRQANYGYTF
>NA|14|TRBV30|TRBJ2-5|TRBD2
TGTGCCTGGAGAGTTAGCGGGAGTCAAGAGACCCAGTACTTC
CAWRVSGSQETQYF
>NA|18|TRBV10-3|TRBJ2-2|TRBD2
TGTGCCATCAGTGAGCCCGAGACTAGCGGGATTGGCACCGGGGAGCTGTTTTTT
CAISEPETSGIGTGELFF
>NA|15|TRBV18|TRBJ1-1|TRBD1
TGTGCCAGCTCACGACAGGGGGCTGGTGGCACTGAAGCTTTCTTT
CASSRQGAGGTEAFF
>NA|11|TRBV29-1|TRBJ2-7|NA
TGCAGCGTTGGGGAGCTTGGCGAGCAGTACTTC
CSVGELGEQYF
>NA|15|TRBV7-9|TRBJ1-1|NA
TGTGCCAGCAGCTTAGGTTGGGGGGGAGACACTGAAGCTTTCTTT
CASSLGWGGDTEAFF
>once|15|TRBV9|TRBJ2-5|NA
TGTGCCAGCAGCGTGGGTGGAGGGACCCAAGAGACCCAGTACTTC
CASSVGGGTQETQYF